This TCR beta chain was recovered during a study of blood T cell repertoires in COVID-19. Study information: The United States, Italy and Spain provided the acute and convalescent COVID-19 samples. Sources were T cells, B-cell-depleted T cells, or PBMCs; the material itself was cDNA or gDNA.

In the original analysis: Researchers report that nucleated cell counts were estimated from reference gene primer amplification. Some clones are missing from TCRdb's copy, which holds only in-frame ones; the method was immunoSEQ multiplex PCR. The V and J calls and clone size are taken from that table; D and trimming were inferred from the DNA. Among fewer than 200,000 clones listed, under 85% were seen once. The germline gives CDR1 SGHRS, CDR2 YFSETQ. V dropped 1 base and J dropped 1; count of bases not matched to a gene: 4. The CDR3 consists of 16 residues. Sequencing was done on a sample of peripheral blood. The origin of this receptor is a man aged 70-80 years with acute or convalescent COVID-19. The chain combines TRBV5-1 with TRBJ2-5, with TRBD2 matching over 10 bases. In nucleotides, the CDR3 is TGCGCCAGCAGCTTGAGGTTAGCGGGAGGCCAAGAGACCCAGTACTTC. Residues: CASSLRLAGGQETQYF.